Each of the 28 T cell receptor beta chains below was sequenced from the same sample in a study of blood T cell repertoires in COVID-19. Repertoires were generated with immunoSEQ multiplex PCR, while TCRdb's copy carries only in-frame clones and drops some. The sample carries 200,000 to 300,000 clones, about 80% recorded once. The sample consisted of peripheral blood. The receptors here all came from a man older than 75 with acute or convalescent COVID-19.

The rearrangement joins TRBV27 to TRBJ2-3; TRBD1 matches 11 bases. The length of the CDR3 is 16 residues. Germline V CDR1 and CDR2: MNHEY, SMNVEV (reference sequence). V was clipped by 6 bases and J by 0 bases; unmatched bases: 5. The CDR3 region has the DNA TGTGCCAGCAGCGACGGACAGGGGGCTAGCACAGATACGCAGTATTTT. It is translated as CASSDGQGASTDTQYF.

The rearrangement joins TRBV6-5 to TRBJ1-1; D might be TRBD1 (5 bases). This CDR3 is 16 amino acids long. Trimming shortened V by 2 bases and J by 4 bases, and 17 bases separated the two germline ends. The germline V gene has CDR1 MNHEY and CDR2 SVGAGI. CDR3 loop: CASSYGQGRLRTEAFF. The CDR3 nucleotides read TGTGCCAGCAGTTACGGGCAGGGTAGGTTGCGCACTGAAGCTTTCTTT.

The table lists this clone with a few counts. The chain links TRBV6-5 to TRBJ1-5; 7 nucleotides match TRBD1. Germline trimming cut 0 bases from V and 2 bases from J; bases unmatched to any gene: 1. The CDR3 contains 15 residues. Looked up from germline, CDR1 is MNHEY and CDR2 is SVGAGI. Here the CDR3 DNA reads TGTGCCAGCAGTTACTCCGGGACAGGCAATCAGCCCCAGCATTTT. Its translation: CASSYSGTGNQPQHF.

The chain links TRBV13 to TRBJ2-7; D uncertain. Trimming removed 4 bases at V and 1 base at J, with 2 bases between. This CDR3 spans 11 amino acids. Germline CDR1 reads PRHDT; CDR2 reads FYEKMQ (reference sequence). The CDR3 sequence is CASSSSYEQYF. In DNA form, the CDR3 reads TGTGCCAGCAGCTCATCCTACGAGCAGTACTTC.

This clone was detected only a few times. The J gene is TRBJ2-7, the V gene TRBV19; a weak D match, TRBD1 (6 bases). The CDR3 is made up of 15 amino acids. Trimming stripped 1 base from V and 3 bases from J, with 13 bases between. CDR1 LNHDA and CDR2 SQIVND come from the germline V gene (reference sequence). For the CDR3, the DNA is TGTGCCAGTAGTATAGCTCTCAAAGGGGGCTACGAGCAGTACTTC. Translated: CASSIALKGGYEQYF.

The V and J genes are TRBV7-9 and TRBJ2-3, with TRBD2 matching 16 bases. The CDR3 extends over 19 amino acids. The germline gives CDR1 SEHNR, CDR2 FQNEAQ (reference sequence). Germline trimming cut 5 bases from V and 8 bases from J; bases unmatched to any gene: 16. In DNA, the CDR3 is TGTGCCAGCAGCCCACACCTACCCGGGACTAGCGGGAGGGTAGCTACGCAGTATTTT. Amino acids: CASSPHLPGTSGRVATQYF.

J is TRBJ1-5 and V is TRBV19; D unresolved. Germline V gene lookup returns CDR1 LNHDA and CDR2 SQIVND (reference sequence). The ends were cut back, 2 bases at V and 2 bases at J, with 16 bases in the middle. This CDR3 has 17 residues. Here the CDR3 DNA reads TGTGCCAGTAGTATATCGGGAAGGCAACTCCGCAATCAGCCCCAGCATTTT. Amino acids: CASSISGRQLRNQPQHF.

The rearrangement links TRBV10-3 to TRBJ1-5; D is possibly TRBD1 (5 bases). The CDR3 sequence is 13 residues long. The germline gives CDR1 ENHRY, CDR2 SYGVKD. V was pared by 5 bases and J by 5 bases, with 10 bases between. CDR3 coding DNA: TGTGCCATCAGTCTCAGGGAGGATCAGCCCCAGCATTTT. Protein sequence: CAISLREDQPQHF.

This sequence joins TRBV10-1 and TRBJ1-1, with a possible D match to TRBD1 (5 bases). This CDR3 spans 13 amino acids. Germline CDR1 WNHNN, CDR2 SYGVQD (reference sequence). Deletions cut 6 bases from V and 1 base from J, with 9 bases between. CDR3: CASSLQGNTEAFF. Written as DNA, the CDR3 is TGCGCCAGCAGCCTTCAGGGGAACACTGAAGCTTTCTTT.

The chain employs TRBV6-5 and TRBJ2-7; TRBD1 is a possible D gene (6 bases). V gave up 2 bases and J gave up 4 bases, with 15 bases separating them. CDR3 length: 15 amino acids. Germline V CDR1 and CDR2: MNHEY, SVGAGI. For the CDR3, the DNA is TGTGCCAGCAGTTACGGGTCAGGGGACCTATACGAGCAGTACTTC. Its protein is CASSYGSGDLYEQYF.

DNA of the CDR3: TGCGCCAGCAGCTTGGATCTAGCGGGGGCTCAAGAGACCCAGTACTTC. Protein product: CASSLDLAGAQETQYF. The rearrangement joins TRBV5-1 to TRBJ2-5, with TRBD2 matching over 10 bases. Trimming at V came to 0 bases and at J to 2 bases, leaving 4 bases not matched to a gene. This CDR3 region has 16 residues. CDR1 and CDR2 (germline): SGHRS, YFSETQ.

The chain uses TRBV7-2 and TRBJ2-7; TRBD1 agrees at 7 bases. Germline V lookup: CDR1 SGHTA, CDR2 FQGNSA. The ends lost 1 base at V and 2 bases at J; junction bases unmatched: 2. The CDR3 totals 14 residues. The CDR3 DNA is TGTGCCAGCAGCTTAGTTGGGACAGCCTACGAGCAGTACTTC. Translation: CASSLVGTAYEQYF.

The chain links TRBV6-5 to TRBJ2-7; 7 nucleotides line up with TRBD1. Per germline, CDR1 MNHEY and CDR2 SVGAGI. This CDR3 has 15 residues. Trimming cost V 0 bases and J 0 bases; bases outside gene matches: 2. The CDR3 DNA reads as TGTGCCAGCAGTTACTCTGGGACAGACTCCTACGAGCAGTACTTC. It specifies CASSYSGTDSYEQYF.

The V call is TRBV24-1, the J call TRBJ1-5; 8 nucleotides align to TRBD1. V was pared by 10 bases and J by 0 bases, with 4 bases of the junction left unmatched. CDR3 size: 14 residues. Germline assignment: CDR1 KGHDR and CDR2 SFDVKD. The CDR3 protein is CATLGQASNQPQHF. The CDR3 bases are TGTGCCACGCTGGGACAGGCTAGCAATCAGCCCCAGCATTTT.

The chain links TRBV9 to TRBJ2-3, with 10 nucleotides matching TRBD2. Trimming took 2 bases from V and 3 from J; bases not matched to a gene: 18. CDR1 is SGDLS and CDR2 is YYNGEE in the germline V gene. The CDR3 extends over 20 amino acids. The CDR3 reads CASSVGFSGRASRITDTQYF. CDR3 coding DNA: TGTGCCAGCAGCGTGGGGTTCAGCGGGAGGGCCTCGAGGATTACAGATACGCAGTATTTT.

The chain has TRBV3-1 (or the pseudogene TRBV3-2) and TRBJ2-4; D possibly corresponds to TRBD2 (5 bases). Trimming removed 4 bases at V and 0 bases at J, with 16 bases between. CDR1 and CDR2 from the germline V gene are LGHDT and YNNKEL (reference sequence). This CDR3 spans 17 amino acids. Written as DNA, the CDR3 is TGTGCCAGCAGCCCCTTCCGCCGAGGACTAGCCAAAAACATTCAGTACTTC. This gives the protein CASSPFRRGLAKNIQYF.

This sequence joins TRBV6-2 or TRBV6-3 and TRBJ1-5; D not resolved. CDR1 is MNHEY and CDR2 is SVGEGT in the germline V gene. The CDR3 is made up of 12 amino acids. V lost 6 bases to trimming and J lost 3 bases, with 6 bases between them. The CDR3 region has the DNA TGTGCCAGCAGATACCTCAATCAGCCCCAGCATTTT. Protein sequence: CASRYLNQPQHF.

The gene calls are TRBV10-3 and TRBJ1-3, with TRBD1 matching 9 bases. Unmatched junction bases numbered 6, after V lost 3 bases and J lost 0 bases. This CDR3 spans 17 amino acids. The germline CDR1 and CDR2 sequences are ENHRY and SYGVKD. CDR3 sequence (DNA): TGTGCCATCAGTGAAAGGACAGGGGATTTCTCTGGAAACACCATATATTTT. Its protein product is CAISERTGDFSGNTIYF.

This clone showed up just once. V and J are TRBV18 and TRBJ1-5; TRBD1 matches 9 bases. The J segment lost 5 bases and the V segment lost 3 bases, leaving 5 bases of the junction unmatched. The CDR3 is 15 amino acids. Germline V lookup: CDR1 KGHSH, CDR2 LQKENI. CDR3 loop: CASSPGTGNYQPQHF. The CDR3 DNA reads as TGTGCCAGCTCACCTGGGACAGGGAATTATCAGCCCCAGCATTTT.

This rearrangement joins TRBV10-3 to TRBJ1-4, with D unresolved. With 3 bases removed from V and 8 bases from J, the gap between germline ends came to 16 bases. The germline V gene encodes CDR1 ENHRY and CDR2 SYGVKD. The CDR3 sequence is 15 residues long. Written as DNA, the CDR3 is TGTGCCATCAGTGAATCCCCAGGACGAGGGGAAAAACTGTTTTTT. Translation: CAISESPGRGEKLFF.

The chain has TRBV2 and TRBJ1-5, with 9 bases identical to TRBD1. After removal of 8 bases from V and 4 bases from J, the junction contained 12 bases not matched to a gene. This CDR3 spans 16 amino acids. CDR1 SNHLY and CDR2 FYNNEI come from the germline V gene. CDR3 coding DNA: TGTGCCAGCGGTGGGTCACCCGGACAGGGGAATCAGCCCCAGCATTTT. Translating gives CASGGSPGQGNQPQHF.

The J gene is TRBJ1-1, the V gene TRBV30, with TRBD1 as a possible D gene (5 bases). V was clipped by 3 bases and J by 6 bases, with 14 bases between them. This CDR3 has 13 amino acids. Germline lookup yields CDR1 GTSNPN and CDR2 SVGIG (reference sequence). The CDR3 nucleotides are TGTGCCTGGAGGGGCCTAACAGGAGCTGAAGCTTTCTTT. It encodes CAWRGLTGAEAFF.

This chain uses TRBV28 with TRBJ2-6; no firm D call. CDR1 MDHEN and CDR2 SYDVKM come from the germline V gene. V lost 6 bases and J 0 bases, leaving 18 bases between the germline ends. The CDR3 length is 18 residues. CDR3 nucleotides: TGTGCCAGCAGGGCCCACAGACCGATAAGCTCTGGGGCCAACGTCCTGACTTTC. Translating it yields CASRAHRPISSGANVLTF.

J is TRBJ1-5 and V is TRBV19; perhaps TRBD1 as D (6 bases). The CDR3 is 15 residues long. V shed 5 bases and J shed 4 bases, with 15 bases lying between them. The V gene's germline CDR1 is LNHDA and CDR2 SQIVND (reference sequence). The CDR3 DNA is TGTGCCAGTAGTCCCCGGGACATCCCAAATCAGCCCCAGCATTTT. Its translation: CASSPRDIPNQPQHF.

The chain combines TRBV5-1 with TRBJ1-5, with D perhaps matching TRBD1 (5 bases). Germline values: CDR1 SGHRS, CDR2 YFSETQ. V was trimmed by 1 base and J by 5 bases, leaving 13 bases between them. The CDR3 length is 15 residues. The CDR3 region has the DNA TGCGCCAGCAGCTTGTTGGCAGGGTCCTATCAGCCCCAGCATTTT. Protein: CASSLLAGSYQPQHF.

The chain has TRBV6-5 and TRBJ1-2; D is perhaps TRBD1 (6 bases). Per germline, CDR1 MNHEY and CDR2 SVGAGI. V was pared by 2 bases and J by 8 bases, with 12 bases between. This CDR3 has 13 residues. The CDR3 loop is CASSYEGTRGYTF. CDR3 DNA sequence: TGTGCCAGCAGTTACGAGGGGACAAGGGGCTACACCTTC.

V gene TRBV4-2 combines with J gene TRBJ1-1; D remains ambiguous. Trimming cost V 0 bases and J 1 base, with 6 bases left between them. CDR3 length: 14 residues. CDR1 and CDR2 from the germline V gene are LGHNA and YNFKEQ. CDR3 residues: CASSQDSGNTEAFF. The CDR3 nucleotides read TGTGCCAGCAGCCAAGATAGCGGGAACACTGAAGCTTTCTTT.

The chain joins TRBV24-1 to TRBJ2-1, with 7 positions matching TRBD2. This CDR3 comprises 16 residues. Germline V lookup: CDR1 KGHDR, CDR2 SFDVKD. V shed 0 bases and J 2 bases; nucleotides not matched to a gene: 3. In DNA form, the CDR3 reads TGTGCCACCAGTGATTTGCAGACTAGCACCTACAATGAGCAGTTCTTC. Protein: CATSDLQTSTYNEQFF.